The subject of this entry is one T cell receptor beta chain. PCR involved 60 Vbeta and 13 Jbeta primers. Sequenced by immunoSEQ multiplex PCR; TCRdb stores in-frame clones only, minus some. The sample carries about 170,000 clones, 70% to 80% recorded once. The sample comes from a study of cytomegalovirus exposure and HLA in healthy donors. Sequencing used PBMCs. The TCR comes from a woman in her forties or fifties in good health and CMV-seronegative.

The CDR3 reads CASSLLSGTSGSWSGELFF. The CDR3, as DNA: TGTGCCAGCAGTTTACTGAGCGGGACTAGCGGGAGTTGGTCCGGGGAGCTGTTTTTT. V and J are TRBV27 and TRBJ2-2, with 14 bases that match TRBD2. Germline V gives CDR1 MNHEY, CDR2 SMNVEV (reference sequence). This CDR3 comprises 19 residues. V gave up 2 bases and J gave up 6 bases; unmatched junction bases: 11.